This T cell receptor beta chain was sequenced during a study of blood T cell repertoires in COVID-19. About the research overall: Samples of COVID-19 (acute and convalescent) were obtained from the United States, Italy and Spain.

TCRdb's table, derived via immunoSEQ multiplex PCR, lists solely in-frame clones and lacks some. In the table there are 120,000 or so clones, more than 75% of which are singletons. The receptor's source is a woman aged 45-65 years with acute or convalescent COVID-19. The sequencing sample was made of peripheral blood.

The CDR3 spells CASSPVSRVSPLHF. In DNA, the CDR3 is TGTGCCAGCAGTCCTGTCTCCAGGGTTTCACCCCTCCACTTT. The J gene is TRBJ1-6, the V gene TRBV28; tentatively, D is TRBD1 (5 bases). The V gene's germline CDR1 is MDHEN and CDR2 SYDVKM. This CDR3 contains 14 residues. V was cut by 5 bases and J by 9 bases, with 14 bases left in between.